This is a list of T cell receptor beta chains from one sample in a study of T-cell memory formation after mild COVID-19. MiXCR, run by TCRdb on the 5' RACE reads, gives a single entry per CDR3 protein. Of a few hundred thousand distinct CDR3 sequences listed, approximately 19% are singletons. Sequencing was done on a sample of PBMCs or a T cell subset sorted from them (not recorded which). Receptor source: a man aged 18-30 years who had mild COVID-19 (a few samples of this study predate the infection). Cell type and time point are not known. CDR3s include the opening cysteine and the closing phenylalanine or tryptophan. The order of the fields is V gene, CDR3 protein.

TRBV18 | CASSPGRINGYTF
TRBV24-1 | CATSGVGSNHGYTF
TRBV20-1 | CSSIPGQGVTKNIQYF
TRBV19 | CASSIFLGHSNQPQHF
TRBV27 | CASSLRGGWTGELFF
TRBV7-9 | CASSPKTWDEQFF
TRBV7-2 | CASSLASQGAAYSPLHF
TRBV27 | CASSLEGGVTEAFF
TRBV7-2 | CASSSRTLDYEQYF
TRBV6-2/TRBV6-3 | CAGGRGASNQPQHF
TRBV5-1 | CASSLSGTPSDTQYF
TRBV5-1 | CASSPYWGRRQPQHF
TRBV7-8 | CASSWEPGRGGETQYF
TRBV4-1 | CASSQDWREEKLFF
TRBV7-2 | CASSLIPGTIGQNIQYF
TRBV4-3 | CASTRVAGVRDTQYF
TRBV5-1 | CASSRGTPNTEAFF
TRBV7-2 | CASSSDGAVPSYEQYF
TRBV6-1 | CASSPGQIGTGELFF
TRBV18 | CASSLPEGTEAFF
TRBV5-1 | CASTRSRGHEQYF
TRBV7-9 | CASSPSGRYEQYF
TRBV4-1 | CASSQGLGPGNEQFF
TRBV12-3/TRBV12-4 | CASSLRLRAAENQYF
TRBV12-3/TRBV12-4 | CASRLSGARYEQYF
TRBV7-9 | CASSGYEGGFTDTQYF
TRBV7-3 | CASRPTSGGTDTQYF
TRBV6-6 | CASSSGTGAGNQPQHF
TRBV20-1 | CSARDQERADEQYF
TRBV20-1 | CSARPLGRNSGINQPQHF
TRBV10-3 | CAISKGTASYDKQYF
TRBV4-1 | CASSGVTAGNTEAFF
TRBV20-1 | CSASHNSPLHF
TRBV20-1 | CSGNEKLFF
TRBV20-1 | CSAPRGDTQYF
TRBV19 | CASSRQGAGGANVLTF
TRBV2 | CASSEAVWGHFEAFF
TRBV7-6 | CASSTGPRGPSTDTQYF
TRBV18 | CASSLAGYNSPLHF
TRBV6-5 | CASSYATVNTEAFF
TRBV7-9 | CASFGGFGMETQYF
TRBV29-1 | CSTNQGGEAFF
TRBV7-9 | CASSLAGRATEAFF
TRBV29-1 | CSVQFPIHGYTF
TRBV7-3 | CASSNSGLSPTEAFF
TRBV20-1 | CSARASLAGGLIGELFF
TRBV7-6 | CASSLSRGGGTDTQYF
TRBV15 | CATSRQSPRQPQHF
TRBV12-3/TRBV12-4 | CASSRRRPGYSNQPQHF
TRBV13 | CASSLSGPRSQETQYF
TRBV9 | CASSVGTANNEQFF
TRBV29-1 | CSVRAGTANTGELFF